This TCR beta chain was profiled in a study of T cells in localized non-small cell lung cancer. Whole-study findings and limits: Higher T cell density in the blood was associated with longer overall survival, whereas higher adjacent-lung clonality associated with shorter survival. Uninvolved adjacent lung showed the highest T cell clonality, exceeding tumor. Sequencing was limited to one tumor region, leaving the possibility of heterogeneity open. Median around 56 top-100 tumor clones were shared with paired adjacent lung.

A note on this clone: Its antigen is still unknown.

V was trimmed by 0 bases and J by 2 bases, leaving 8 bases between them. The CDR3 length is 14 residues. CDR1 is SGDLS and CDR2 is YYNGEE in the germline V gene. Here immunoSEQ multiplex PCR was the method, and the copy in TCRdb shows in-frame clones only, minus some. The sample lists 26,000 or so clones, 86% occurring once. This sequence originates from a female donor over 55 with stage I lung adenocarcinoma. J is TRBJ2-5 and V is TRBV9; D uncertain. The sequencing used peripheral blood, collected before any cancer treatment. The CDR3 DNA follows: TGTGCCAGCAGCGTAGACAGAGAGCAAGAGACCCAGTACTTC. Its protein product is CASSVDREQETQYF.